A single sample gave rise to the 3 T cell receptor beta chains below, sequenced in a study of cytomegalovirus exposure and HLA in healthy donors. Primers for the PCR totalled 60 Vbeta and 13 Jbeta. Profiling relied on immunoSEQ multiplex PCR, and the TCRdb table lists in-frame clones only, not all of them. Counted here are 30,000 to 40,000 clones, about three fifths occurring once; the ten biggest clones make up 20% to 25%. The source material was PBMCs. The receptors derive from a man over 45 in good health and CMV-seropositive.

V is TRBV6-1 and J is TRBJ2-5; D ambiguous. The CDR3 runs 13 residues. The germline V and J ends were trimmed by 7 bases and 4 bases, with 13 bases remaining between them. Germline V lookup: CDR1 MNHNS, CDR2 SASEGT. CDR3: CASNYQHPETQYF. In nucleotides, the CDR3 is TGTGCCAGCAACTACCAACACCCAGAGACCCAGTACTTC.

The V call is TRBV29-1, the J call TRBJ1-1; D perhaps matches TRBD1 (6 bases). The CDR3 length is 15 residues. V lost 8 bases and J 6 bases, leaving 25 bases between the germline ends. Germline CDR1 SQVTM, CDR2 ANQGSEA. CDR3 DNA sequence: TGCAGCTTCACAGGGTATTTGAATACAGGAGCTGAAGCTTTCTTT. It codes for CSFTGYLNTGAEAFF.

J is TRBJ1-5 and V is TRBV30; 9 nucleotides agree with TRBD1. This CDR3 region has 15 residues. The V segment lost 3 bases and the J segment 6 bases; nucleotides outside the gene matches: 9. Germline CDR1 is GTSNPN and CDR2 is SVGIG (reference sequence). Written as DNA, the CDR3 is TGTGCCTGGAGATTGGCCGGGACAGGGAGTCAGCCCCAGCATTTT. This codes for CAWRLAGTGSQPQHF.